This T cell receptor beta chain derives from a study of blood T cell repertoires in COVID-19 (dated by TCRdb to between 2020 and 2021). Background on the whole study: Samples covering the acute and convalescent phases of COVID-19 were provided by collaborators in the United States, Italy and Spain. The material from the prospective study consisted of cDNA or gDNA derived from T cells, B-cell-depleted T cells, or PBMCs. Deeply sampled blood TCRbeta repertoires from subjects exposed to, actively infected with, or recovered from COVID-19 were included in the dataset. A freely available public database, intended as a resource for researchers studying the immune response to SARS-CoV-2, is where the repertoires were released. The samples were drawn from two sources: the first 160 participants of the ongoing ImmuneRACE study, and fewer than 1,500 subjects contributed by 6 global collaborators. A de-identified subject ID, COVID-19 status, age in years and sex were almost always included in the sample metadata. Where available, HLA class I and class II types were obtained from metadata supplied by the sample provider rather than from assay-based typing.

One collaborating source in Seattle enrolled patients while the patients were actively infected and followed the patients over time throughout the course of disease. Each collaborating institution followed its own protocols to collect whole blood in K2EDTA tubes. Collaborator samples were shipped for TCRbeta analysis as frozen whole blood, isolated PBMCs, or DNA extracted from either sample type. Looking up the germline V gene (reference sequence) yields CDR1 SGHKS and CDR2 YYEKEE. V is pared back by 0 bases and J by 1 base, with 4 bases lying between the germline termini. Reading from cysteine to phenylalanine, the CDR3 counts 13 amino acids. Only the CDR3 DNA is retained, 39 bases long and in frame from the first base. The immunoSEQ Assay, a bias-controlled multiplex PCR, was used to amplify TCRbeta CDR3 regions from genomic DNA. The study's own analysis went as follows. The number of nucleated cells in each sample was estimated from the amplification of reference gene primers within the assay. Sequence reads were collapsed and filtered to measure the absolute abundance of every unique TCRbeta CDR3 rearrangement. For each sample, productive Simpson clonality was calculated as the square root of Simpson's diversity index over productive rearrangements. The source is immuneACCESS, and TCRdb retained only in-frame sequences with V and J called. Part of the clones is not carried over; for the studies checked, unresolved V genes explain less than half of this, and the remainder is unexplained. Clonal size and the V and J genes are those of that table, whereas D and trimming came from the DNA. The sample table shows roughly 230,000 clones, and 90% are seen once. Under 2.5% of the sample comes from the top ten.

What the work shows at the level of the full study, not this receptor alone: How much clinical and demographic metadata was included differed by source and by participant, and the metadata was provided uncurated.

As concerns this clone: Its antigen target is currently unknown. Base qualities are not provided; no much larger clone lies one nucleotide away. This CDR3 is also generated by other DNA sequences in the sample.

The sample comprised peripheral blood. Recombination connected TRBV5-5 to TRBJ1-1, with the D gene too uncertain to name. The clonotype was recovered from a woman aged 60-75 years with COVID-19, enrolled during active disease. The bases read TGTGCCAGCAGCTTGGCCAGGAACACTGAAGCTTTCTTT. This gives the protein CASSLARNTEAFF.